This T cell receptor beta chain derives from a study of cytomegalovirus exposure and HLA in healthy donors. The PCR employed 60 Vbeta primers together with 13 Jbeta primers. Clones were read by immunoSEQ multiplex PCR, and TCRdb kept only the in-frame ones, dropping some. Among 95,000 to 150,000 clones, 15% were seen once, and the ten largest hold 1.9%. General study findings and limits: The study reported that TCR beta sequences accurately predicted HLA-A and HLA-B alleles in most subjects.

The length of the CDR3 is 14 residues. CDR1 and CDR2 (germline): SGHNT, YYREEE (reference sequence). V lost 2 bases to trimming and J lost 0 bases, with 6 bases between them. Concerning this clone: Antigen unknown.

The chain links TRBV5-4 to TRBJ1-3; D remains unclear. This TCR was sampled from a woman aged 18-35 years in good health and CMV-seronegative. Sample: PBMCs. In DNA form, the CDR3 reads TGTGCCAGCAGCTTCGCGAGCTCTGGAAACACCATATATTTT. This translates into CASSFASSGNTIYF. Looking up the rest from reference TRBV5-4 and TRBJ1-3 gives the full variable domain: ETGVTQSPTHLIKTRGQQVTLRCSSQSGHNTVSWYQQALGQGPQFIFQYYREEENGRGNFPPRFSGLQFPNYSSELNVNALELDDSALYLCASSFASSGNTIYFGEGSWLTVV.